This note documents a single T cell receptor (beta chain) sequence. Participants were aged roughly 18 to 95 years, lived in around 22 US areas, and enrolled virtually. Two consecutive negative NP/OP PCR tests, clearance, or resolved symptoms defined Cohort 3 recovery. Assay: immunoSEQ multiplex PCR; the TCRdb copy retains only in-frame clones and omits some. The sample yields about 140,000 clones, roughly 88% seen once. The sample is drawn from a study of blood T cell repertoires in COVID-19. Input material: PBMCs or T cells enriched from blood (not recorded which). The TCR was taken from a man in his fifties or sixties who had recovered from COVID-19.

CDR3 sequence: CATSDLWGGRDEQFF. The CDR3 region has the DNA TGTGCCACCAGTGATTTGTGGGGGGGCCGCGATGAGCAGTTCTTC. The chain combines TRBV24-1 with TRBJ2-1; tentatively, D is TRBD2 (7 bases). CDR3 size: 15 residues. The V end was cut by 0 bases, the J end by 8 bases, with 13 bases between. Germline V gives CDR1 KGHDR, CDR2 SFDVKD.